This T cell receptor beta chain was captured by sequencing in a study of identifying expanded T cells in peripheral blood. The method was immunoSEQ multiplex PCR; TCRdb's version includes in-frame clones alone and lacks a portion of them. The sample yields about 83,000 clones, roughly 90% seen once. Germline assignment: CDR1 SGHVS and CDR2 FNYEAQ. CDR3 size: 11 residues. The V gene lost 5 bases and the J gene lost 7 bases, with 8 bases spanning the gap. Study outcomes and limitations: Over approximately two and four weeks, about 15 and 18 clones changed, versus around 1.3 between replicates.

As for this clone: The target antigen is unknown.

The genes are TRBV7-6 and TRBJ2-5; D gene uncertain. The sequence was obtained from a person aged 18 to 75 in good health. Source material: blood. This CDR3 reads CASSMSGTQYF. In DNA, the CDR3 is TGTGCCAGCAGCATGTCAGGGACCCAGTACTTC. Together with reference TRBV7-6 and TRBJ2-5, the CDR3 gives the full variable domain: GAGVSQSPRYKVTKRGQDVALRCDPISGHVSLYWYRQALGQGPEFLTYFNYEAQQDKSGLPNDRFSAERPEGSISTLTIQRTEQRDSAMYRCASSMSGTQYFGPGTRLLVL.